This T cell receptor beta chain is from a study of Graves' ophthalmopathy and Graves' hyperthyroidism. Amplification of TCR beta CDR3 regions used RNA transcripts. The library came from an HTBI-primed first-round RT-PCR and a second-round multiplex PCR. Each CDR3 protein is one row after TCRdb ran MiXCR on the multiplex PCR reads. The sample yields roughly 420,000 distinct CDR3 sequences, roughly 20% seen once. Findings and limits, study-wide: The 13-signature model separated ophthalmopathy from stable hyperthyroidism at 85% to 90% sensitivity and around 80% specificity. Most expanded thyroid clonotypes above 0.001 frequency also appeared in blood.

This clonotype was recorded at least ten times. Its specificity is unknown. A junction boundary mismatches the germline segment, possibly from a read error. The CDR3 is 15 amino acids. Germline CDR1 is MNHEY and CDR2 is SMNVEV (reference sequence). The chain couples TRBV27 to TRBJ2-4; TRBD1 or TRBD2 may be the D gene (5 bases each). This TCR was sampled from a woman between 18 and 30 years old with stable Graves' hyperthyroidism. The sample was peripheral blood. CDR3 DNA: TGTGCCAGCAGTTTCTGGGACGGAGCCAAAAACATTAAGTACTTC. It is translated as CASSFWDGAKNIKYF.